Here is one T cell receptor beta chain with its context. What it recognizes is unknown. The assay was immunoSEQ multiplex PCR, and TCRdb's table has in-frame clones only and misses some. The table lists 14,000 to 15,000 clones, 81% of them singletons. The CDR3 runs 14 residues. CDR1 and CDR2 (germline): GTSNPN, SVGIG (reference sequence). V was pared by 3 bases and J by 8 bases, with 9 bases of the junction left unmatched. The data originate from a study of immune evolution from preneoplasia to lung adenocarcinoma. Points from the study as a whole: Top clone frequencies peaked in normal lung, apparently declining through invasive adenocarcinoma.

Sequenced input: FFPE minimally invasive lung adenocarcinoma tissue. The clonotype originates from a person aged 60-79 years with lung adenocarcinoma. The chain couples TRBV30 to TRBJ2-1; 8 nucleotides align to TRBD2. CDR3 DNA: TGTGCCTGGAGAAGGGTAGCGGGAATCTATGAGCAGTTCTTC. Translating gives CAWRRVAGIYEQFF.